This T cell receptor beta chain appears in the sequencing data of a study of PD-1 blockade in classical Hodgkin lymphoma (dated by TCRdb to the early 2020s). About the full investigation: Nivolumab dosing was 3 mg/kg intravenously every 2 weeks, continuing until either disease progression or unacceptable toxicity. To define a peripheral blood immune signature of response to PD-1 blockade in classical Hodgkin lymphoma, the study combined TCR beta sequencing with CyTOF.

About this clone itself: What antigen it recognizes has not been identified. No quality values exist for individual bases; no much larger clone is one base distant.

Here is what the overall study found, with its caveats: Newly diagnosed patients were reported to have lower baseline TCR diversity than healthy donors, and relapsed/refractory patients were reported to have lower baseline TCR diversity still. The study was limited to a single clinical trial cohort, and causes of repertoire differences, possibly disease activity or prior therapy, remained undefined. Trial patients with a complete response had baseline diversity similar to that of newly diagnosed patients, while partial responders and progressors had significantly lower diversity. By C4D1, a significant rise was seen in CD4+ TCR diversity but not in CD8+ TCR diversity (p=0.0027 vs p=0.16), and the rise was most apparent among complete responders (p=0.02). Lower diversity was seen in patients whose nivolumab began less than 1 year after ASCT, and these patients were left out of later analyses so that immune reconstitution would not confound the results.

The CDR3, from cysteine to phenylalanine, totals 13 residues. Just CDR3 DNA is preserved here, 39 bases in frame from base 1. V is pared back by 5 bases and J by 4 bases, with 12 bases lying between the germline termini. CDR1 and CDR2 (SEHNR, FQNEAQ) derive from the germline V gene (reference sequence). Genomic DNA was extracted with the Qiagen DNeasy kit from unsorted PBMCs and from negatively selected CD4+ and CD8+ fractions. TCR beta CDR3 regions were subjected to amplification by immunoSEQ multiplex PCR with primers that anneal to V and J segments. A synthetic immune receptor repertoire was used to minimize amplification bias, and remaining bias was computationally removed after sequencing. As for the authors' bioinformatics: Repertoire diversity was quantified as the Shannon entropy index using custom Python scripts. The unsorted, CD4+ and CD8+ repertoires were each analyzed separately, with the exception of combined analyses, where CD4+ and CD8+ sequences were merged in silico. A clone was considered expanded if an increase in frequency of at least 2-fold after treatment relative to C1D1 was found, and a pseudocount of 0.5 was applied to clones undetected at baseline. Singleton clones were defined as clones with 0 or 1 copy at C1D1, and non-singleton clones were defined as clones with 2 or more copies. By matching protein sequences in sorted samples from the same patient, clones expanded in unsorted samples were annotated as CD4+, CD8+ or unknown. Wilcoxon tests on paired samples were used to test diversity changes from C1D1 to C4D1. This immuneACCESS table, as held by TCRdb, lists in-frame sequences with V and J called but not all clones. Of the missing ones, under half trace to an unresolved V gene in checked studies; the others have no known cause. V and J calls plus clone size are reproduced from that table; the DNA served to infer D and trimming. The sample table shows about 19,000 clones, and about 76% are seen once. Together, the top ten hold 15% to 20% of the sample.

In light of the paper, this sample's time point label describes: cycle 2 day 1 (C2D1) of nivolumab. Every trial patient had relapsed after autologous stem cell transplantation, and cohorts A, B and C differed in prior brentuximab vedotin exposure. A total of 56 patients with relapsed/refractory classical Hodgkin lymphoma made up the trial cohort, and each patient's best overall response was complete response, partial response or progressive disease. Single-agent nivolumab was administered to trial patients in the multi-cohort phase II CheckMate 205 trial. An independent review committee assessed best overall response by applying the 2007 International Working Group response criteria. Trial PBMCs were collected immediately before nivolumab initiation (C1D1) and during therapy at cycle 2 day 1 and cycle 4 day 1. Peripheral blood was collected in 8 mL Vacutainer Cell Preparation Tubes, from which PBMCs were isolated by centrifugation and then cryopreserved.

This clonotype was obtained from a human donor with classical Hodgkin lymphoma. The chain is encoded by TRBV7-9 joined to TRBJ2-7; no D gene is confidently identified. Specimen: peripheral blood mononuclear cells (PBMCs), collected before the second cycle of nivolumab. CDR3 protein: CASSQGRIYEQYF. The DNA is TGTGCCAGCAGCCAAGGACGGATTTACGAGCAGTACTTC.